The T cell receptor beta chain described here comes from a study of blood T cells in healthy people across ages. Sample-barcoded 5' priming and a J-beta primer mix drove a second PCR of roughly 7 to 11 cycles. TCRdb called the 5' RACE reads again in MiXCR, with one record for every CDR3 protein. The data hold 800,000 to 950,000 distinct CDR3 sequences, with about 28% observed a single time. CDR1 KGHDR and CDR2 SFDVKD come from the germline V gene. The CDR3 contains 12 residues. Trimming took off 6 bases at V and 3 bases at J, with 4 bases between the two ends. This sample also belongs to another study, concerning T cells of mothers and their children.

The sequencing sample was made of blood. This clonotype originated in a woman in her 40s in good health. The chain carries TRBV24-1 and TRBJ2-2; D unresolved. The CDR3: CATSPDTGELFF. For the CDR3, the DNA is TGTGCCACCAGTCCCGACACCGGGGAGCTGTTTTTT.